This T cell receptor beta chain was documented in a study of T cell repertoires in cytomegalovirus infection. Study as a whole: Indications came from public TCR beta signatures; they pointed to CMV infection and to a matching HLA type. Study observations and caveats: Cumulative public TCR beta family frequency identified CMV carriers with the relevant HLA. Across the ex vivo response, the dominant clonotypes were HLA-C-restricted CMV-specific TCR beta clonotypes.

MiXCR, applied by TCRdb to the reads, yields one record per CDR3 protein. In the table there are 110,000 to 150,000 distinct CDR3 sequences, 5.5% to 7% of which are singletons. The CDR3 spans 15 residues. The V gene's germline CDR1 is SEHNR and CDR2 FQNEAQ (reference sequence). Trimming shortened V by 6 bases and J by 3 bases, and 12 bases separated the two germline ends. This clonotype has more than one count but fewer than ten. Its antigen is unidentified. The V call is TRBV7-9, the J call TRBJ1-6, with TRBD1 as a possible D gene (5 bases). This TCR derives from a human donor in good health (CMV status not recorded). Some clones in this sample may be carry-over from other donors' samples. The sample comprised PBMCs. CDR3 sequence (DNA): TGTGCCAGCAGTTTTGCGGGGGACTATAATTCACCCCTCCACTTT. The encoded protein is CASSFAGDYNSPLHF.